This TCR beta chain was obtained from a study of siplizumab effects on memory and regulatory T cells. Study-wide results and caveats: No assignable naive or memory phenotype existed for roughly 80-96% of proliferating CD4+ or CD8+ clones. Proliferating siplizumab-cultured Tregs lacked confirmed suppressive function. The drug siplizumab significantly decreased the alloreactive sequences that could be traced to unstimulated CD4+ memory cells. The alloresponse seemed to draw substantially on naive T cells, which appeared more diverse than memory cells.

Note on this clone: The antigen is undetermined.

Germline lookup yields CDR1 SQVTM and CDR2 ANQGSEA. The CDR3 spans 13 residues. Unmatched junction bases numbered 8, after V lost 5 bases and J lost 7 bases. The protocol was immunoSEQ multiplex PCR, while the TCRdb copy is restricted to in-frame clones and leaves out a portion. The table shows 60,000 to 70,000 clones, with 80% to 90% occurring only once. Sequences were obtained from Tregs sorted from blood. This sequence originates from a human donor in good health. The chain has TRBV29-1 and TRBJ1-2, with 9 bases lining up with TRBD1. The CDR3 DNA sequence: TGCAGCGTTATGACAGGGGGTAGGATTGGCTACACCTTC. Amino acid sequence: CSVMTGGRIGYTF.